Sequencing of this TCR beta chain was carried out in a study of tumor-infiltrating lymphocytes in primary liver carcinoma. Germline DNA was extracted alongside blood RNA, which was obtained from unsorted whole blood. Total RNA amounting to 500 ng was the source from which TCR beta cDNA was made with a constant-region primer. Libraries for TCR beta were built through three nested multiplex PCR rounds, which together made up a slightly modified ARM-PCR procedure. Amplification in the first two PCR rounds was performed using TRBV1-TRBV30 forward primers and a C-beta reverse primer for around 10 cycles each. TCRdb processed the multiplex PCR reads anew with MiXCR; each CDR3 protein has one entry. The sample lists fewer than 250,000 distinct CDR3 sequences, about two thirds occurring once. The germline V gene encodes CDR1 LGHNA and CDR2 YNFKEQ. The CDR3 is 16 amino acids. Trimming left V 2 bases short and J 12 bases short, with 23 bases between.

Note on this clonotype: A much larger clone differs from this one at a single base, so this may be a read error.

The receptor comes from a woman in her fifties or sixties with primary liver carcinoma and hepatitis B virus infection. The chain is built from TRBV4-2 and TRBJ2-1, with a weak D call TRBD2 (6 bases). The source material was peripheral blood. The CDR3 nucleotides read TGTGCCAGCAGCCAACCCCTATCGGGAGAAAGCGTGAGGCAGTTCTTC. Translation: CASSQPLSGESVRQFF.